The T cell receptor beta chain described here comes from a study of identical twins. One entry per CDR3 protein results from TCRdb running MiXCR on the 5' RACE reads. The sample consists of hundreds of thousands of distinct CDR3 sequences, roughly an eighth of them appearing once. V was clipped by 4 bases and J by 5 bases, with 15 bases between them. The CDR3 is made up of 14 amino acids. CDR1 is SGHRS and CDR2 is YFSETQ in the germline V gene. This clonotype turned up a few times. The same data also contributed to another study, on yellow fever vaccine responses in identical twins.

The specimen was PBMCs. The chain is built from TRBV5-1 and TRBJ1-1; D possibly corresponds to TRBD1 (5 bases). The clonotype originates from a woman aged 18-29 years in good health. The CDR3 region is CASSPDIPGTEAFF. The CDR3 nucleotides are TGCGCCAGCAGCCCGGACATCCCGGGGACTGAAGCTTTCTTT.